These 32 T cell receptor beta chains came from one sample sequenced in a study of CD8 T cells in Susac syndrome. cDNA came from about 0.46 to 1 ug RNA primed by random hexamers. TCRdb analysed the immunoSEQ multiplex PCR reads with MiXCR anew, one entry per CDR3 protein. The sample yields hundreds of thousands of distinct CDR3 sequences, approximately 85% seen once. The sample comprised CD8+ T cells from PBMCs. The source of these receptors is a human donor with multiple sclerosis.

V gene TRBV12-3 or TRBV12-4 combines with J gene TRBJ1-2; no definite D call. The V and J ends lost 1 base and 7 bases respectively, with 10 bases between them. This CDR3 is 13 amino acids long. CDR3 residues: CASSLELVTGYTF. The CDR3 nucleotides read TGTGCCAGCAGTTTAGAACTAGTTACTGGCTACACCTTC.

This chain's CDR3 is CAWSDGRGDQPQHF. In DNA form, the CDR3 reads TGTGCCTGGAGTGATGGCAGGGGGGACCAGCCCCAGCATTTT. The J gene is TRBJ1-5, the V gene TRBV30; 7 nucleotides align to TRBD1. The CDR3 has 14 residues. The junction had 7 bases not matched to a gene; V was cut back by 1 base and J by 7 bases. The germline gives CDR1 GTSNPN, CDR2 SVGIG (reference sequence).

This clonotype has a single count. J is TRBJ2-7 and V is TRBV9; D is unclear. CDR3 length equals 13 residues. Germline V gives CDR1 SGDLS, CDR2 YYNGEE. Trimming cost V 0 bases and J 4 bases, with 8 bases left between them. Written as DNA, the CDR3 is TGTGCCAGCAGCGTAGACGGCGGTTACGAGCAGTACTTC. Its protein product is CASSVDGGYEQYF.

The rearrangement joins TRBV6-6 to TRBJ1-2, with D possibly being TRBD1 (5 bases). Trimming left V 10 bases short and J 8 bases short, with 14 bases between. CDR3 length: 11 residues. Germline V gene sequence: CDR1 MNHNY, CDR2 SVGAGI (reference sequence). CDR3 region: CATVSGWGYTF. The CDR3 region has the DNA TGTGCCACCGTCTCAGGGTGGGGCTACACCTTC.

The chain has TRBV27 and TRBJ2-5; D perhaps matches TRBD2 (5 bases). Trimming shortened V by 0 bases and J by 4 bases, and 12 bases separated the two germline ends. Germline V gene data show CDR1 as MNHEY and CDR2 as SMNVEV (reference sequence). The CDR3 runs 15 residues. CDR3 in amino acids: CASSLSYEGLETQYF. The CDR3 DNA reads TGTGCCAGCAGTTTATCGTACGAGGGATTAGAGACCCAGTACTTC.

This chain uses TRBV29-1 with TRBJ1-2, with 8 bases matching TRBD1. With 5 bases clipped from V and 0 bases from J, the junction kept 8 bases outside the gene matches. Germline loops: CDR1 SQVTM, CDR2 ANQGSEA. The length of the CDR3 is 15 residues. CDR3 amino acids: CSVKTETGANYGYTF. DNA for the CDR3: TGCAGCGTTAAAACTGAGACAGGGGCTAACTATGGCTACACCTTC. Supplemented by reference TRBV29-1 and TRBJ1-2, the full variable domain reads SAVISQKPSRDICQRGTSLTIQCQVDSQVTMMFWYRQQPGQSLTLIATANQGSEATYESGFVIDKFPISRPNLTFSTLTVSNMSPEDSSIYLCSVKTETGANYGYTFGSGTRLTVV.

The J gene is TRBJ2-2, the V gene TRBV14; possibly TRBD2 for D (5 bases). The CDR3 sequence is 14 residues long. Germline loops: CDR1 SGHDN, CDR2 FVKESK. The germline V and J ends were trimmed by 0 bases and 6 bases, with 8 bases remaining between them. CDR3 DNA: TGTGCCAGCAGCCAAGACCTAGCTCCCGGGGAGCTGTTTTTT. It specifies CASSQDLAPGELFF.

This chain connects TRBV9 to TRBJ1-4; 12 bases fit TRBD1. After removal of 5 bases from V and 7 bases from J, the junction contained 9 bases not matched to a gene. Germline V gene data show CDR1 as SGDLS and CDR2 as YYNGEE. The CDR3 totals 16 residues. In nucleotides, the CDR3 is TGTGCCAGCAGTGGGGGACAGGGGGCTTTTGGTGAAAAACTGTTTTTT. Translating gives CASSGGQGAFGEKLFF.

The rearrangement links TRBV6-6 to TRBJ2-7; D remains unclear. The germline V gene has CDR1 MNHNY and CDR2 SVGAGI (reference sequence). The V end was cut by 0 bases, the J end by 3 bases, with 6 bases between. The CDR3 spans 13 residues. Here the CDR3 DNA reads TGTGCCAGCAGTTACTCTACAATCTACGAGCAGTACTTC. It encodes CASSYSTIYEQYF.

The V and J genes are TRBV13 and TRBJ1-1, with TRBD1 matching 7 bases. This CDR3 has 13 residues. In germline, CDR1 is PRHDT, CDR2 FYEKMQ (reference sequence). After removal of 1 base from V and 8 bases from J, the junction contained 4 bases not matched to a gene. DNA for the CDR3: TGTGCCAGCAGCTTAGAGGGGGCAGAGGAAGCTTTCTTT. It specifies CASSLEGAEEAFF.

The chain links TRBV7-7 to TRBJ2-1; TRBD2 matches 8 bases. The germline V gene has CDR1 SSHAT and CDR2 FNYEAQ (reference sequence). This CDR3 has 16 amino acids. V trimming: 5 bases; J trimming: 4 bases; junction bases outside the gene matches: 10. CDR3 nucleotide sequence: TGTGCCAGCAGCCCTTTAGGCCGGGGGGGATACAATGAGCAGTTCTTC. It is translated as CASSPLGRGGYNEQFF.

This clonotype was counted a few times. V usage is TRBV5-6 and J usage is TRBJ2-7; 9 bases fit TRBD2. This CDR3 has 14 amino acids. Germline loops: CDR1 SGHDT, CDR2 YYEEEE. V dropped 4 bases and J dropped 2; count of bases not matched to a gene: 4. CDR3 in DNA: TGTGCCAGCAGCGCAAGCGGGAGGACCTACGAGCAGTACTTC. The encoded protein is CASSASGRTYEQYF.

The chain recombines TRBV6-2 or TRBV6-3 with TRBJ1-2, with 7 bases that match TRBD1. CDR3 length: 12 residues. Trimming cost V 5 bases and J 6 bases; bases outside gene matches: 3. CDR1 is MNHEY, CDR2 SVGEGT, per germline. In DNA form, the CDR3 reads TGTGCCAGCAGTGGCCAGGGGGATGGCTACACCTTC. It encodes CASSGQGDGYTF.

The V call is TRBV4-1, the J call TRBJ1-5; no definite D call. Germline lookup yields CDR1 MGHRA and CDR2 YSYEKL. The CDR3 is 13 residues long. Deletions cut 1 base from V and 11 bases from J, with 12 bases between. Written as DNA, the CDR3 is TGCGCCAGCAGCCAAGGGCGGGAATCAGCCCAGCATTTT. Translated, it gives CASSQGRESAQHF.

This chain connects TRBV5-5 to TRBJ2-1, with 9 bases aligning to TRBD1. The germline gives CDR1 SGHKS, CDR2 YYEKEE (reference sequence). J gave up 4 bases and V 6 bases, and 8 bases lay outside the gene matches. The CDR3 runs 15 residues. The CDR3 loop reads CASIIRDREYNEQFF. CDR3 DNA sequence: TGTGCCAGCATAATCCGGGACAGGGAATACAATGAGCAGTTCTTC.

DNA for the CDR3: TGTGCCAGCTCACCGCGCAAAGGGACGGGCAATGAGCAGTTCTTC. It is translated as CASSPRKGTGNEQFF. J is TRBJ2-1 and V is TRBV18; perhaps D is TRBD1 or TRBD2 (5 bases each). Per the germline V gene, CDR1 is KGHSH and CDR2 is LQKENI. With 3 bases removed from V and 6 bases from J, the gap between germline ends came to 15 bases. The CDR3 totals 15 residues.

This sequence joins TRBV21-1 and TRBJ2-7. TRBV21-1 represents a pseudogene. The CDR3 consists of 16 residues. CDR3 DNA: TGTGCCAGCAGCAAATACACAGAATTCTTTTCTTACGAGCAGTACTTC. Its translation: CASSKYTEFFSYEQYF.

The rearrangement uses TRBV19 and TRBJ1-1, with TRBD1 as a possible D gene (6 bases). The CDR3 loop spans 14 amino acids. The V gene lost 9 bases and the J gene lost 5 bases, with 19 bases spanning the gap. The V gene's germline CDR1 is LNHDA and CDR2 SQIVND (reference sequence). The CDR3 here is CASGRGGPRTEAFF. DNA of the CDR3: TGTGCCAGCGGGAGGGGGGGTCCGAGGACTGAAGCTTTCTTT.

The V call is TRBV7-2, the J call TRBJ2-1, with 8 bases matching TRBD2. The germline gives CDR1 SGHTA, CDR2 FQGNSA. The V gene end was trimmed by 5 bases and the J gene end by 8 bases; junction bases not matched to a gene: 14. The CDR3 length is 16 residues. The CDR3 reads CASSLLNPTGGDEQFF. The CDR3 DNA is TGTGCCAGCAGCCTCCTTAACCCAACGGGGGGGGATGAGCAGTTCTTC.

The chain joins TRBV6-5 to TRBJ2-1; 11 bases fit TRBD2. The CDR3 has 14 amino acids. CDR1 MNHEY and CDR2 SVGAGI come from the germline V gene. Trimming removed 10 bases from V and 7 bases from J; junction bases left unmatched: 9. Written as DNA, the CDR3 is TGTGCCACGCACTTAGCGGGAGGGCCGAATGAGCAGTTCTTC. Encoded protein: CATHLAGGPNEQFF.

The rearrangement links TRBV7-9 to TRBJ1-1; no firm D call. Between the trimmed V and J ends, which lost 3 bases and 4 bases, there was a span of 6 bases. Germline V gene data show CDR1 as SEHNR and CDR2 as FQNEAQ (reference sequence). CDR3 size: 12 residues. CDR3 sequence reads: CASSFESTEAFF. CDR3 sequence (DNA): TGTGCCAGCAGCTTTGAATCCACTGAAGCTTTCTTT.

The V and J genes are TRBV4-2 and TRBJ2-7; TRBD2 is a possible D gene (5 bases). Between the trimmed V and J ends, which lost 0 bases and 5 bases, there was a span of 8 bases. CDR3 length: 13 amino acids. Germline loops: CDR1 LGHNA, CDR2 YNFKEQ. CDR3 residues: CASSQEARDEQYF. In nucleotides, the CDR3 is TGTGCCAGCAGCCAAGAAGCGAGGGACGAGCAGTACTTC.

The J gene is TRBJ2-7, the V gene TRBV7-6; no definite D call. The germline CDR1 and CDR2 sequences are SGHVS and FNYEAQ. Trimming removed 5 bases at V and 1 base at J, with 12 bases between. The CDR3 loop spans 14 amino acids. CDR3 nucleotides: TGTGCCAGCAGCCCTATGGGGTCTTCCTACGAGCAGTACTTC. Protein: CASSPMGSSYEQYF.

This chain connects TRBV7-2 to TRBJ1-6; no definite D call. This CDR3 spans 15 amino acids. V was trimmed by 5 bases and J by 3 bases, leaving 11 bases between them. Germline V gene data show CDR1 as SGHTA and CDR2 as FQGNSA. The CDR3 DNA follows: TGTGCCAGCAGCCCCCCCACACTCTATAATTCACCCCTCCACTTT. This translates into CASSPPTLYNSPLHF. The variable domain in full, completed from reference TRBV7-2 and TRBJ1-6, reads GAGVSQSPSNKVTEKGKDVELRCDPISGHTALYWYRQSLGQGLEFLIYFQGNSAPDKSGLPSDRFSAERTGGSVSTLTIQRTQQEDSAVYLCASSPPTLYNSPLHFGNGTRLTVT.

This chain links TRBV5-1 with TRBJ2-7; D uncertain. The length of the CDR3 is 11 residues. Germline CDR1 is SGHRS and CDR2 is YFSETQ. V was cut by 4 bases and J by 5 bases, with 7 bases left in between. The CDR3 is CASSATNEQYF. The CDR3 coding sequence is TGCGCCAGCAGCGCGACAAACGAGCAGTACTTC.

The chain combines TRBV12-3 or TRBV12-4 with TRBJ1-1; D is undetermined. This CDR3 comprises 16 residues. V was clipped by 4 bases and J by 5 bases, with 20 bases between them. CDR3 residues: CASSSRTESRKTEAFF. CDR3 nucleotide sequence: TGTGCCAGCAGTTCCCGGACCGAGTCGAGGAAGACTGAAGCTTTCTTT.

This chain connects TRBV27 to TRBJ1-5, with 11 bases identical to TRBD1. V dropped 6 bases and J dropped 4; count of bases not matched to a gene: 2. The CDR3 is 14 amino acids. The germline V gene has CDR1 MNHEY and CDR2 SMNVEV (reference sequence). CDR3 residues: CASRGQGANQPQHF. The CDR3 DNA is TGTGCCAGCAGAGGACAGGGGGCGAATCAGCCCCAGCATTTT.

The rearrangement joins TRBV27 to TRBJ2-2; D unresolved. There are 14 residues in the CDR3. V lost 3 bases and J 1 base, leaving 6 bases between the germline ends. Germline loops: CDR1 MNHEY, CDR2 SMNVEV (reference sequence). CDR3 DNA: TGTGCCAGCAGTTTTGGGCGGAACACCGGGGAGCTGTTTTTT. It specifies CASSFGRNTGELFF.

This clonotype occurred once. The CDR3 region is CASSLSPGQGVFYNSPLHF. The CDR3 coding sequence is TGTGCCAGCAGCTTATCCCCGGGACAGGGGGTATTTTACAATTCACCCCTCCACTTT. V and J are TRBV6-5 and TRBJ1-6, with 11 positions matching TRBD1. This CDR3 is 19 amino acids long. V lost 6 bases to trimming and J lost 7 bases; unmatched junction nucleotides: 17. Germline assignment: CDR1 MNHEY and CDR2 SVGAGI.

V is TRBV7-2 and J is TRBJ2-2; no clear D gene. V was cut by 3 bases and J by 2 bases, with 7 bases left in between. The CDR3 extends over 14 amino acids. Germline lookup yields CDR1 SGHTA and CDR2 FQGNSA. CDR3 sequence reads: CASSFDLNTGELFF. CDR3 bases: TGTGCCAGCAGCTTCGACCTTAACACCGGGGAGCTGTTTTTT.

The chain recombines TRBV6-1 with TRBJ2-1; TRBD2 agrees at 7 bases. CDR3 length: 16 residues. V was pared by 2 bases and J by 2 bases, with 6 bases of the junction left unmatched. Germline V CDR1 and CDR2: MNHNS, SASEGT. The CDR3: CASSELAGDPYNEQFF. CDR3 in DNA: TGTGCCAGCAGTGAATTGGCGGGAGATCCCTACAATGAGCAGTTCTTC.

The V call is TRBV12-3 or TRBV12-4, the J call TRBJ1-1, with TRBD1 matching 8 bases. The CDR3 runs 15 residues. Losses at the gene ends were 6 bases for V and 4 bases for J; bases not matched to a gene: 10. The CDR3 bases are TGTGCCAGCAGCTCAAGTGACAGGGGCGGCACTGAAGCTTTCTTT. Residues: CASSSSDRGGTEAFF.